The clone carrying this TCR beta chain was counted only a few times. This may stem from a read error, because a much larger clone lies one nucleotide away. The sample originates from a study of T cells in Graves' hyperthyroidism and ophthalmopathy. TCR beta CDR3 regions were amplified from RNA transcripts. Initially, a first-round RT-PCR of the TCR CDR3 employed the HTBI primer set. TCRdb re-called the multiplex PCR reads with MiXCR, one entry per CDR3 protein. The sample includes about 520,000 distinct CDR3 sequences, 20% to 25% of them seen just once. The CDR3 extends over 19 amino acids. This TCR was sampled from a young man with Graves' hyperthyroidism. The genes are TRBV12-3 or TRBV12-4 and TRBJ2-4, with 7 bases identical to TRBD1. The sequenced material came from blood. The CDR3 reads CASSSARINIRDSKNIKYF. CDR3 DNA sequence: TGTGCCAGCAGTTCCGCCCGAATAAACATCCGGGACAGCAAAAACATTAAGTACTTC.